The rows below give T cell receptor beta chains drawn from one sample of a study of CD8+ T cells in alopecia areata. Profiled with immunoSEQ multiplex PCR; TCRdb holds only in-frame clones, not every one. Here the sample spans about 110,000 clones, 45% to 60% being singletons. The material sequenced was NKG2D-low CD8+ T cells sorted from blood. These receptor sequences come from a human donor with alopecia areata. Both conserved end residues are part of each CDR3. D genes are given only for firm matches. Where a row states a size, it is once, few, many or the class of an expanded clone; other rows omit it.

v_call	d_call	clone_size	j_call	cdr3_aa	cdr3_nt
TRBV7-3	TRBD2	few	TRBJ2-1	CASSLWSSGNYNEQFF	TGTGCCAGCAGCTTATGGTCTAGCGGGAATTACAATGAGCAGTTCTTC
TRBV28	-	few	TRBJ1-5	CASSSRGSNQPQHF	TGTGCCAGCTCCTCGAGGGGGAGCAATCAGCCCCAGCATTTT
TRBV4-1	-	few	TRBJ1-3	CASSLLTTGPGNTIYF	TGCGCCAGCAGCCTTCTTACCACAGGCCCTGGAAACACCATATATTTT
TRBV12-5	-	-	TRBJ2-7	CASGFNYEQYF	TGTGCTAGTGGTTTCAACTACGAGCAGTACTTC
TRBV7-2	-	-	TRBJ2-3	CASSLSTSTDTQYF	TGTGCCAGCAGCCTCTCAACTAGCACAGATACGCAGTATTTT
TRBV27	TRBD2	-	TRBJ2-2	CASSGTSGEAFTGELFF	TGTGCCAGCAGTGGGACTAGCGGGGAGGCATTCACCGGGGAGCTGTTTTTT
TRBV27	-	-	TRBJ1-1	CASSPTTGAEAFF	TGTGCCAGCAGCCCTACGACGGGAGCTGAAGCTTTCTTT
TRBV5-1	-	few	TRBJ2-3	CASAPESPSTDTQYF	TGCGCCAGCGCCCCGGAGTCTCCTAGCACAGATACGCAGTATTTT
TRBV2	TRBD2	-	TRBJ2-5	CASSEASSGSTETQYF	TGTGCCAGCAGTGAAGCGAGTAGCGGGAGTACGGAGACCCAGTACTTC
TRBV7-2	-	-	TRBJ2-5	CASSPPEARGTQYF	TGTGCCAGCAGCCCTCCGGAGGCGCGGGGGACCCAGTACTTC
TRBV19	-	-	TRBJ2-3	CASSTPRADTQYF	TGTGCCAGTAGTACACCCAGGGCGGATACGCAGTATTTT
TRBV5-6	-	-	TRBJ1-2	CASSLAMEGHNYGYTF	TGTGCCAGCAGCTTGGCCATGGAAGGGCACAACTATGGCTACACCTTC
TRBV29-1	-	-	TRBJ2-6	CSVEEGRPGANVLTF	TGCAGCGTTGAGGAGGGGCGTCCTGGGGCCAACGTCCTGACTTTC